This paragraph covers one T cell receptor beta chain sequence. Assay: immunoSEQ multiplex PCR; the TCRdb copy retains only in-frame clones and omits some. Found here are about 130,000 clones, roughly 85% of them singletons; the top ten hold 4.4%. The CDR3 runs 12 residues. The V end was cut by 0 bases, the J end by 8 bases, with 4 bases between. Looked up from germline, CDR1 is KGHDR and CDR2 is SFDVKD. This sample was taken from a study of T cell responses to AZD1222 COVID-19 vaccine. The TCR originated in an adult who received the AZD1222 COVID-19 vaccine. Sequencing used peripheral blood, obtained 28 days after the second AZD1222 dose. The V call is TRBV24-1, the J call TRBJ2-1; unclear D gene. The CDR3 reads CATSDLGHEQFF. The CDR3 region has the DNA TGTGCCACCAGTGATTTGGGACATGAGCAGTTCTTC.